This TCR beta chain originates from a study of graft-versus-host responses after intestinal transplantation. Study observations and caveats: Recipient marrow held GvH clones, some first seen in ileum or blood.

About this clone itself: Its specificity is unknown.

Germline CDR1 and CDR2: GTSNPN and SVGIG (reference sequence). CDR3 length equals 12 residues. The trim removed 2 bases at V and 8 bases at J, leaving 4 bases unmatched. Using immunoSEQ multiplex PCR, the repertoire was profiled, and TCRdb retains in-frame clones only, with some absent. The data hold around 29,000 clones, with 85% to 95% observed a single time. This sequence originates from a human patient who received an intestinal transplant, so some T cells may come from the graft donor. This chain uses TRBV30 with TRBJ1-2; 8 positions match TRBD1. This specimen consisted of PBMCs, obtained roughly 62 days after intestinal transplant. The CDR3 DNA follows: TGTGCCTGGAGTCTGACAGGGGAAGGCTACACCTTC. Encoded protein: CAWSLTGEGYTF.